This T cell receptor (beta chain) was found in a study of T-cell memory formation after mild COVID-19. Notes on the study in general: Contracting CD8+ clones were enriched in EMRA, CD4+ mainly in CM and EM. The authors left the SARS-CoV-2 specificity of second-wave clones peaking on day 37 unconfirmed.

TCRdb called the 5' RACE reads again in MiXCR, with one record for every CDR3 protein. The sample has 450,000 to 700,000 distinct CDR3 sequences, 18% seen once. CDR1 DFQATT and CDR2 SNEGSKA come from the germline V gene (reference sequence). The CDR3 totals 14 residues. About this clonotype: The antigen is not known. A read error may produce the germline difference seen at one junction end.

The chain employs TRBV20-1 and TRBJ2-3; 7 positions agree with TRBD2. This receptor was obtained from an adult woman who had mild COVID-19 (a few samples of this study predate the infection). Cell type and time point are not known. The material sequenced was PBMCs or a T cell subset sorted from them (not recorded which). This CDR3 reads CSDRDTSGTDTQYF. The DNA for the CDR3 is TGCAGTGATAGAGATACTAGCGGCACAGATACGCAGTATTTT.